Listed here is a single T cell receptor (beta chain). The germline CDR1 and CDR2 sequences are GTSNPN and SVGIG (reference sequence). V lost 3 bases and J 2 bases, leaving 8 bases between the germline ends. This CDR3 comprises 13 residues. Clones were read by immunoSEQ multiplex PCR, and TCRdb kept only the in-frame ones, dropping some. The table lists about 350,000 clones, over 85% of them singletons. The data stem from a study of blood T cell repertoires in COVID-19. The rearrangement links TRBV30 to TRBJ1-3, with a possible D match to TRBD1 (5 bases). Sequenced material: peripheral blood. The origin of this receptor is a woman aged 55-75 years with COVID-19, enrolled during active disease. The CDR3 loop is CAWSGGAGNTIYF. DNA for the CDR3: TGTGCCTGGAGCGGGGGGGCTGGAAACACCATATATTTT.